This T cell receptor (beta chain) was observed in a study of blood T cell repertoires in COVID-19. Per the original methods: Amplification of reference gene primers was used by the study to estimate nucleated cell counts. TCRdb keeps only in-frame clones here, not all; method: immunoSEQ multiplex PCR. That table is the source of V, J and clone size, and D and trimming were worked out from the DNA. The repertoire includes 350,000 to 400,000 clones, 65% to 90% of them detected once, and 7.1% sits in the top ten. This sequence was found in a woman aged 55-75 years with COVID-19, enrolled during active disease. Input material: peripheral blood.

The CDR3 DNA reads TGTGCCAGCTCACCCGGTGAGGCCTACGAGCAGTACTTC. This codes for CASSPGEAYEQYF. V is TRBV18 and J is TRBJ2-7, with D unclear. The CDR3 runs to 13 residues. The V gene lost 3 bases and the J gene lost 2 bases, with 8 bases spanning the gap. Germline CDR1 is KGHSH and CDR2 is LQKENI.